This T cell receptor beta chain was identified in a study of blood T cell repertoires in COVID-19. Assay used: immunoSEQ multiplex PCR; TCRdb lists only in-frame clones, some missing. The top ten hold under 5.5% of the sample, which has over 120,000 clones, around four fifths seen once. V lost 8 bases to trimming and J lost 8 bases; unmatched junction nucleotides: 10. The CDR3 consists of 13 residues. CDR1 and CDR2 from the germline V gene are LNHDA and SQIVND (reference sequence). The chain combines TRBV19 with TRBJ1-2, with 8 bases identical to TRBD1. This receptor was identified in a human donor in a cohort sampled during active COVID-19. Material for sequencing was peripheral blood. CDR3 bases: TGTGCCAGTTGCGACAGGGGCCAAGACGGCTACACCTTC. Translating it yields CASCDRGQDGYTF.